This is a list of T cell receptor beta chains from one sample in a study of Graves' ophthalmopathy and Graves' hyperthyroidism. Each CDR3 protein is one row after TCRdb ran MiXCR on the multiplex PCR reads. The sample contains about 700,000 distinct CDR3 sequences, 40% of which appear only once. The sample comprised peripheral blood. The receptors originated from an adult man with Graves' ophthalmopathy. CDR3s leave out the opening cysteine and the closing phenylalanine or tryptophan. The order of the fields is CDR3 protein, D gene, clone size, V gene. The D gene is left open where the match is weak. Rows give clone size only sometimes, using once, few, many, or a class for an expanded clone.

SARVRVGQTYSNQPQH NA NA TRBV20-1
ASSDPGTSNQPQH NA NA TRBV2
ASRPGGAEETQY TRBD2 NA TRBV2
SGDVSTDTQY NA few TRBV29-1
ASSLATKNTEAF NA many TRBV7-9
ASSPGGVGGLPQETQY NA once TRBV25-1
ASSLSRSDGELF NA NA TRBV7-9
SVVWDRGFDYGYT TRBD1 NA TRBV29-1
ASSGTGIEAF TRBD1 NA TRBV2
ASAPRGQGGGTQY TRBD1 many TRBV12-3/TRBV12-4
ASRYTNYGYT NA NA TRBV5-6
ASSRWPQGHTGELF NA NA TRBV7-9
ASSMGGRLNYGYT NA NA TRBV19
AISESVSRLNTEAF NA many TRBV10-3
ASSYSLMTAENSPLH NA NA TRBV2
SAKPKGNSPLH NA few TRBV20-1
ASSPRDSRQGDYGYT TRBD1 few TRBV7-6
ATSYADSQPQH NA NA TRBV24-1
ASSARDGGNEKLF NA NA TRBV25-1
ASSETGNSYEQY NA NA TRBV2
ASRRTEGSYEQY NA many TRBV19
ASSSPTSYEQY NA few TRBV7-9
ASSQGPQGYGYT NA NA TRBV15
ASSFGSGTGPYEQY NA NA TRBV7-9
ASSQVDSPLH NA NA TRBV3-1
ASRQKRLPNSPLH NA NA TRBV7-9
ASSNRGRVWETQY NA few TRBV24-1
ASSVAQTSGAATQY TRBD2 NA TRBV9
ATSSRQFTGELF NA many TRBV15
SAREGGGREQY NA once TRBV20-1
ASRTGGIGTEAF TRBD1 NA TRBV2
ATTPQTLPDRMGGYT NA few TRBV10-3
ASSPDSNYGYT NA many TRBV7-8
ASSSHGGRVDNEQF TRBD2 NA TRBV7-2
ASSQAAGGNQPQH NA NA TRBV4-3
ASSEGGIYGYT NA NA TRBV6-1
ASSDPGGTVPEAF TRBD1 NA TRBV25-1